This T cell receptor beta chain emerged from a study of vaccination and CD4 T cells after COVID-19. The Oncomine TCR Beta short-read assay was what sequenced the DNA obtained from cultured CD4+ T cells. MiXCR, applied by TCRdb to the PCR reads, yields one record per CDR3 protein. The sample includes about 20,000 distinct CDR3 sequences, approximately 50% seen only once; the top ten take less than 4.5%. This clonotype was seen only a few times. As yet, its antigen is unknown. Treatment denoted: approximately 9-day PBMC culture with coronavirus spike peptide pools or control peptides (ViraFEST assay). Positive PCR dates covered March to December 2020, before US Alpha, Beta and Delta variants. The germline gives CDR1 LNHDA, CDR2 SQIVND (reference sequence). V lost 6 bases, J lost 6 bases, and 17 bases lay in between. The CDR3 is 14 amino acids.

Sequences were derived from CD4+ T cells from blood, cultured in vitro, sampled before SARS-CoV-2 vaccination. This rearrangement joins TRBV19 to TRBJ1-2, with D uncertain. This clonotype was sampled from a human donor who had recovered from COVID-19. The CDR3 DNA reads TGTGCCAGTAGAGAGATCGGACTTGTTGATGGCTACACCTTC. Protein product: CASREIGLVDGYTF.